The clone carrying this T cell receptor beta chain was seen at least ten times. The antigen remains unidentified. V dropped 0 bases and J dropped 4; count of bases not matched to a gene: 5. The germline gives CDR1 SGHRS, CDR2 YFSETQ. The CDR3 runs to 16 residues. This record belongs to a study of read filtering for tumor transcriptome and immune sequencing. Whole-study context: Per sample, TCR-region reads ranged about 3.5 to 11 million by IR-seq, roughly 80 to 1273 by RNA-seq.

General observations from the study: Approximately 80% of IR-seq clonotypes had one read, totaling around 4% of reads; RNA-seq: 74.6% and 44.6%.

Molecular barcoded adaptors covering alpha/delta and beta/gamma chains were used on approximately 400 ng RNA. Each CDR3 protein gets one entry after TCRdb re-called the reads with MiXCR. Here the sample spans more than 30,000 distinct CDR3 sequences, less than 20% being singletons. This chain connects TRBV5-1 to TRBJ2-1; 9 nucleotides agree with TRBD1. This receptor was identified in a donor at least 40 years old with multiple myeloma. The sequencing sample was made of a population of CD138-negative cells sorted from bone marrow. The CDR3 bases are TGCGCCAGCAGCTTGGGGGGGACAGGGAGTTACAATGAGCAGTTCTTC. The encoded protein is CASSLGGTGSYNEQFF.